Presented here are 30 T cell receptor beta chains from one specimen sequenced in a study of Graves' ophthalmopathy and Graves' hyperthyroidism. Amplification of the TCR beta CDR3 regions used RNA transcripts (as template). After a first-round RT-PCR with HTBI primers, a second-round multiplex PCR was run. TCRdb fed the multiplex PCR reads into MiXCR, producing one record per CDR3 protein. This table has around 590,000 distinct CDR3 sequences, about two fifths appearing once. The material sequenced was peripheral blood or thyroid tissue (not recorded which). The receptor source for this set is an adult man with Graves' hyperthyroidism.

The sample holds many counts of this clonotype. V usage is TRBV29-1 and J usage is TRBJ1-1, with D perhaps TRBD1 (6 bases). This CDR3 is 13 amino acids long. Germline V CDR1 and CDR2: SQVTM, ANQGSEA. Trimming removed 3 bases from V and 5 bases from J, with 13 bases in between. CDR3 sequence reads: CSVELGQRTEAFF. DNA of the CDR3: TGCAGCGTTGAGCTCGGACAGAGAACTGAAGCTTTCTTT.

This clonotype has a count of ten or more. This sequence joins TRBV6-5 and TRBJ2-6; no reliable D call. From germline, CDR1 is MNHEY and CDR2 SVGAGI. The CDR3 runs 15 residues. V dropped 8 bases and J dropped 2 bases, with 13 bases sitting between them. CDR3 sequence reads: CASRLGEAGANVLTF. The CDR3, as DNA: TGTGCCAGCCGTTTGGGCGAAGCTGGGGCCAACGTCCTGACTTTC.

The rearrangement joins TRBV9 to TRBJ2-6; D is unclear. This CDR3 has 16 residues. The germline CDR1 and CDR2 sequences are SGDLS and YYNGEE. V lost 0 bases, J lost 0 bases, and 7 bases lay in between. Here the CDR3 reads CASSVASSSGANVLTF. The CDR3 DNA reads TGTGCCAGCAGCGTAGCTTCGTCCTCTGGGGCCAACGTCCTGACTTTC.

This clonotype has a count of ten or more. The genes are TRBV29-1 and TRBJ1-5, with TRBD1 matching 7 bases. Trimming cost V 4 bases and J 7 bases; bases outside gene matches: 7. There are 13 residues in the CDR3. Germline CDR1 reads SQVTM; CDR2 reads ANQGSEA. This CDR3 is CSVGGGAGQPQHF. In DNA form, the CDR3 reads TGCAGCGTTGGAGGGGGCGCGGGGCAGCCCCAGCATTTT.

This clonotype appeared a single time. As DNA, the CDR3 is TGTGCCAGCAGCTCTCTAACGGGACAGTTAACCTACGAGCAGTACTTC. It specifies CASSSLTGQLTYEQYF. The rearrangement links TRBV7-2 to TRBJ2-7, with 7 bases fitting TRBD1. The germline V gene has CDR1 SGHTA and CDR2 FQGNSA. There are 16 residues in the CDR3. With V trimmed by 4 bases and J by 2 bases, 11 bases remained unmatched. Complete variable domain (other parts from reference TRBV7-2 and TRBJ2-7): GAGVSQSPSNKVTEKGKDVELRCDPISGHTALYWYRQSLGQGLEFLIYFQGNSAPDKSGLPSDRFSAERTGGSVSTLTIQRTQQEDSAVYLCASSSLTGQLTYEQYFGPGTRLTVT.

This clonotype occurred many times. The chain's CDR3 is CASSIPFDRGRNQPQHF. The CDR3 DNA follows: TGTGCCAGTAGTATCCCATTTGACAGGGGGCGAAATCAGCCCCAGCATTTT. The J gene is TRBJ1-5, the V gene TRBV19, with 10 bases identical to TRBD1. The CDR3 is made up of 17 amino acids. From germline, CDR1 is LNHDA and CDR2 SQIVND (reference sequence). J was trimmed by 4 bases and V by 3 bases; bases with no gene match: 9.

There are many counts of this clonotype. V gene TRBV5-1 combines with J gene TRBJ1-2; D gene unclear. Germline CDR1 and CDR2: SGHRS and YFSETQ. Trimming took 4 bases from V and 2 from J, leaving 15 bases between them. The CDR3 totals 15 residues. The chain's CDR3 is CASSPGPTSNYGYTF. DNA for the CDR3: TGCGCCAGCAGCCCTGGGCCGACCTCCAACTATGGCTACACCTTC.

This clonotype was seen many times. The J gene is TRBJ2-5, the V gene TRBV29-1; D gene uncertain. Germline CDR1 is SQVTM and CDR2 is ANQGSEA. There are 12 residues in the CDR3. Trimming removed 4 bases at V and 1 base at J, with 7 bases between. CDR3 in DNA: TGCAGCGTTGGGGGTTTCCAAGAGACCCAGTACTTC. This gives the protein CSVGGFQETQYF.

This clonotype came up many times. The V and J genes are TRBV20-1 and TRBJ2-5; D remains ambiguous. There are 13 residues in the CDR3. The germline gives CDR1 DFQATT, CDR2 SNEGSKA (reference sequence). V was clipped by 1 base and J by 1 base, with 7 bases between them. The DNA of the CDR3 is TGCAGTGCTAGAGCAGACATCCAAGAGACCCAGTACTTC. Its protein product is CSARADIQETQYF.

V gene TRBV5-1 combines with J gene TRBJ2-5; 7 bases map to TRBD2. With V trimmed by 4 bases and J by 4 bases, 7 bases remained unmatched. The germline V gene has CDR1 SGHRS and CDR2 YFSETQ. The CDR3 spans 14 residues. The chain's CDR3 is CASSVSGVGETQYF. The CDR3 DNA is TGCGCCAGCAGCGTCAGCGGGGTCGGAGAGACCCAGTACTTC.

The CDR3 sequence is CAIGTSGGVEQFF. In nucleotides, the CDR3 is TGTGCCATCGGGACTAGCGGGGGGGTTGAGCAGTTCTTC. The chain uses TRBV10-3 and TRBJ2-7; 16 bases line up with TRBD2. The DNA end is a closer match to TRBJ2-1, so the J assignment may be wrong. Looked up from germline, CDR1 is ENHRY and CDR2 is SYGVKD. CDR3 length: 13 amino acids.

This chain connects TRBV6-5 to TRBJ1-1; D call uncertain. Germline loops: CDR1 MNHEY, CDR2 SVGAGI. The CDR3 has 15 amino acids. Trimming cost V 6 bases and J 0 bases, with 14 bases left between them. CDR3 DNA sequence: TGTGCCAGCAGGGACGGGAATACCATGAACACTGAAGCTTTCTTT. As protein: CASRDGNTMNTEAFF.

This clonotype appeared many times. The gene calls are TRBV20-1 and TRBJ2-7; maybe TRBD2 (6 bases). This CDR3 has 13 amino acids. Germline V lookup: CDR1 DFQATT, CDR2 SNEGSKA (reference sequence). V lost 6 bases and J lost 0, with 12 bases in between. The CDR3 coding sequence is TGCAGTGCCACTGCGACTAGCTCCTACGAGCAGTACTTC. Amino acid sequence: CSATATSSYEQYF.

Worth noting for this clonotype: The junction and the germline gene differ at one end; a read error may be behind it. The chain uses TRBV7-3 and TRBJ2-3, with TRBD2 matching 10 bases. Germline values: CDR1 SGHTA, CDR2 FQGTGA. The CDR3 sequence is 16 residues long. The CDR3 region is CASSQELAGITDTQYF. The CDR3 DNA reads TGCGCCAGCAGCCAAGAACTAGCGGGGATCACAGATACGCAGTATTTT.

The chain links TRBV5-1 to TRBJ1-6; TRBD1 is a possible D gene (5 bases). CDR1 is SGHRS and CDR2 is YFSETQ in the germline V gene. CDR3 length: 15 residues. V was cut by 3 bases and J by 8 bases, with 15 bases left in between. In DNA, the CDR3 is TGCGCCAGCAGCTGGGAGGGGATAAGGGATTCACCCCTCCACTTT. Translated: CASSWEGIRDSPLHF.

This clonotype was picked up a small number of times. CDR3 loop: CASSPEFRGGNTEAFF. In nucleotides, the CDR3 is TGTGCCAGCAGCCCCGAGTTCAGGGGGGGGAACACTGAAGCTTTCTTT. The V call is TRBV5-6, the J call TRBJ1-1; 7 bases are a match to TRBD1. The CDR3 has 16 amino acids. CDR1 and CDR2 (germline): SGHDT, YYEEEE. The junction had 10 bases not matched to a gene; V was cut back by 4 bases and J by 1 base.

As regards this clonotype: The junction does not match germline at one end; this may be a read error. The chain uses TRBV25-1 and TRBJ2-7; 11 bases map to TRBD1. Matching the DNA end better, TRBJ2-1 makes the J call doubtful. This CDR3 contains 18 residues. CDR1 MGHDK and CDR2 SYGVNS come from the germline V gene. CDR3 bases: TGCGCCAGCAGCTCGATATCCACCGGGACAGGGGGAGGCAATGAGCAGTTCTTC. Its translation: CASSSISTGTGGGNEQFF.

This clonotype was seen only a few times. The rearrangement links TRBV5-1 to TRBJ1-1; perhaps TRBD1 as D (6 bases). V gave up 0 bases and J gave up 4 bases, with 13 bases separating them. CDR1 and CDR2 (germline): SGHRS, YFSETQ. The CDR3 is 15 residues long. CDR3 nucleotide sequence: TGCGCCAGCAGCTTGGCCCAGGGGTTTGGCACTGAAGCTTTCTTT. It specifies CASSLAQGFGTEAFF.

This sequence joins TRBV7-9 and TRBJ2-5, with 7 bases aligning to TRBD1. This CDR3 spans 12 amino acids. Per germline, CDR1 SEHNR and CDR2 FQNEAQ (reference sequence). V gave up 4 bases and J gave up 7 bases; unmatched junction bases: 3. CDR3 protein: CASSSTGTTQYF. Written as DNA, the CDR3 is TGTGCCAGCAGCTCGACAGGGACGACCCAGTACTTC. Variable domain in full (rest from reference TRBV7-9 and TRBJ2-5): DTGVSQNPRHKITKRGQNVTFRCDPISEHNRLYWYRQTLGQGPEFLTYFQNEAQLEKSRLLSDRFSAERPKGSFSTLEIQRTEQGDSAMYLCASSSTGTTQYFGPGTRLLVL.

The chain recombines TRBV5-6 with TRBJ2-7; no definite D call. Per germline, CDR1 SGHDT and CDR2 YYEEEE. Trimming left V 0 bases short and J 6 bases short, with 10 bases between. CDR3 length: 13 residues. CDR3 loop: CASSLGRYREQYF. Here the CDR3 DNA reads TGTGCCAGCAGCTTGGGAAGATACCGCGAGCAGTACTTC.

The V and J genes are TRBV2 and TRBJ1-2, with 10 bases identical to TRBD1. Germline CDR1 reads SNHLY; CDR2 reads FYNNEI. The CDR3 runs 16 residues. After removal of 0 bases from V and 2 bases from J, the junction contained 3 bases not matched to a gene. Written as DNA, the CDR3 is TGTGCCAGCAGTGAAGCGATGGGACAGGGGAACTATGGCTACACCTTC. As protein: CASSEAMGQGNYGYTF. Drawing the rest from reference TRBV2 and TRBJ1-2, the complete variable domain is EPEVTQTPSHQVTQMGQEVILRCVPISNHLYFYWYRQILGQKVEFLVSFYNNEISEKSEIFDDQFSVERPDGSNFTLKIRSTKLEDSAMYFCASSEAMGQGNYGYTFGSGTRLTVV.

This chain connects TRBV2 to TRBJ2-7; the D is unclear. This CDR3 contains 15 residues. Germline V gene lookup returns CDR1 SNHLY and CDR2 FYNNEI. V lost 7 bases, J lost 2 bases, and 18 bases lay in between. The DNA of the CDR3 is TGTGCCAGCAAGATCCAGTGGACGCCGACCTACGAGCAGTACTTC. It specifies CASKIQWTPTYEQYF.

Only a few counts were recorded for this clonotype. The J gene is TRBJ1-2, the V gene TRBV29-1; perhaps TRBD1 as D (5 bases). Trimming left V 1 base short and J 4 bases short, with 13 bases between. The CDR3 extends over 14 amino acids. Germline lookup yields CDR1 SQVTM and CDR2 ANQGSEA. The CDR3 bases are TGCAGCGTTGAAGTTGGCAGAGGGGTCTATGGCTACACCTTC. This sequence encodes CSVEVGRGVYGYTF.

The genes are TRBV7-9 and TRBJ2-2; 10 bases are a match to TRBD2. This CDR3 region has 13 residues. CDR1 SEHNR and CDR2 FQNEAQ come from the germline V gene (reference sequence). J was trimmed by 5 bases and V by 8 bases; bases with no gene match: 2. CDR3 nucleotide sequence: TGTGCCAGCCGAGCGGGGGGGACCGGGGAGCTGTTTTTT. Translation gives CASRAGGTGELFF. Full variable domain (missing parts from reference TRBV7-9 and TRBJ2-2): DTGVSQNPRHKITKRGQNVTFRCDPISEHNRLYWYRQTLGQGPEFLTYFQNEAQLEKSRLLSDRFSAERPKGSFSTLEIQRTEQGDSAMYLCASRAGGTGELFFGEGSRLTVL.

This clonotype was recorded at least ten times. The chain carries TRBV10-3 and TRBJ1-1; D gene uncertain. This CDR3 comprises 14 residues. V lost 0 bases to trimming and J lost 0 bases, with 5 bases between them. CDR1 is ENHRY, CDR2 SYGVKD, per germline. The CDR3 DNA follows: TGTGCCATCAGTGAGTCGGGGATGAACACTGAAGCTTTCTTT. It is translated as CAISESGMNTEAFF.

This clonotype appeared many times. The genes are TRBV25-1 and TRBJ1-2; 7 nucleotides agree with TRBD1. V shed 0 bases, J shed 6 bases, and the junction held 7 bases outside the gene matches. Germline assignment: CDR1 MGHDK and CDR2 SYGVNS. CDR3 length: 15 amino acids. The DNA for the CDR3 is TGTGCCAGCAGTGAATATGGGGACAGACACGATGGCTACACCTTC. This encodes CASSEYGDRHDGYTF.

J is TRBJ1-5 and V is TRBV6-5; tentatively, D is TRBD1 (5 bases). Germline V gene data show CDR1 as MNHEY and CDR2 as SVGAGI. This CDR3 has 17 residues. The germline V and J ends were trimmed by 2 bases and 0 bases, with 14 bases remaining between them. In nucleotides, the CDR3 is TGTGCCAGCAGTTACCAGGCGGGCAGGGATAGCAATCAGCCCCAGCATTTT. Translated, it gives CASSYQAGRDSNQPQHF.

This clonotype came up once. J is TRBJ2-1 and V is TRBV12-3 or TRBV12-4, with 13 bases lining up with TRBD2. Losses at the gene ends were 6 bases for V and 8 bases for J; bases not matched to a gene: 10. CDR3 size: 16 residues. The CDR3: CASSYRGLAGVDEQFF. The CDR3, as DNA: TGTGCCAGCAGCTACCGTGGACTAGCGGGAGTAGATGAGCAGTTCTTC.

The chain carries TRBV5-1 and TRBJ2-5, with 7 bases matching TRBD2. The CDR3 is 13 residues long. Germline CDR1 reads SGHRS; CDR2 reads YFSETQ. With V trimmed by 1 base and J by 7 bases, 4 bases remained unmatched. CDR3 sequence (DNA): TGCGCCAGCAGCTTGTCCTGGGGGGGGACCCAGTACTTC. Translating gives CASSLSWGGTQYF.

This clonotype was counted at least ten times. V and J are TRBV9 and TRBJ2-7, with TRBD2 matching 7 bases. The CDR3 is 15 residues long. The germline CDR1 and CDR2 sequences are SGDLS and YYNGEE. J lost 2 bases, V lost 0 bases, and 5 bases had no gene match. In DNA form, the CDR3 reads TGTGCCAGCAGCGTAGGACTAGCTTTCGCCTACGAGCAGTACTTC. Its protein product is CASSVGLAFAYEQYF. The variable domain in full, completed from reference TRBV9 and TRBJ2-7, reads DSGVTQTPKHLITATGQRVTLRCSPRSGDLSVYWYQQSLDQGLQFLIQYYNGEERAKGNILERFSAQQFPDLHSELNLSSLELGDSALYFCASSVGLAFAYEQYFGPGTRLTVT.